This entry is about one T cell receptor (beta chain). The data were obtained in a study of OX40 agonist ivuxolimab in advanced cancers. The CDR3 contains 15 residues. CDR1 and CDR2 from the germline V gene are MNHNY and SVGAGI (reference sequence). Deletions cut 0 bases from V and 6 bases from J, with 15 bases between. Data came from immunoSEQ multiplex PCR; TCRdb stores just in-frame clones and leaves some out. This sample has 78,000 or so clones, with more than 85% found just once. The chain joins TRBV6-6 to TRBJ2-7; possibly TRBD2 for D (6 bases). The receptor was isolated from an adult with an advanced solid tumor such as melanoma, head and neck, liver or kidney cancer. The specimen comprised CD4+ or CD8+ T cells sorted from blood, sampled in a trial of the OX40 agonist ivuxolimab. DNA of the CDR3: TGTGCCAGCAGTTACTCTCGTGGGGGGTACGTCGAGCAGTACTTC. This sequence encodes CASSYSRGGYVEQYF.